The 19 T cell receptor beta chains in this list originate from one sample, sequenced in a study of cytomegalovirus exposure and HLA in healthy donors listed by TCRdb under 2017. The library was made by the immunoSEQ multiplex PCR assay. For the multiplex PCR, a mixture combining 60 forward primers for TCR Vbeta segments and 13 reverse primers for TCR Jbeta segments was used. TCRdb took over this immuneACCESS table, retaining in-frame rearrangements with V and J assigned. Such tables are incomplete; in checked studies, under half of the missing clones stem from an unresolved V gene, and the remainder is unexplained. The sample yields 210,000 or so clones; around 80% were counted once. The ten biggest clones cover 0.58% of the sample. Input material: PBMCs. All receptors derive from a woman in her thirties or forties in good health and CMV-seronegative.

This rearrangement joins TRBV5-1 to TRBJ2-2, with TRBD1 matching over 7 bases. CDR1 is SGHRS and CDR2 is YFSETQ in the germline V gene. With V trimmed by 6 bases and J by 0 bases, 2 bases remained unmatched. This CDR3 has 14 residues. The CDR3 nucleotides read TGCGCCAGCACCGGACAGGCGAACACCGGGGAGCTGTTTTTT. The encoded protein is CASTGQANTGELFF.

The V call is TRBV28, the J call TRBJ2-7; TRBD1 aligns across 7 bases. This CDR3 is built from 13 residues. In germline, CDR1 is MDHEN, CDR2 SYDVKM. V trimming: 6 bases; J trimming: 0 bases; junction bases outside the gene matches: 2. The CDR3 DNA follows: TGTGCCAGCAGCCGGGACAGCTCCTACGAGCAGTACTTC. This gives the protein CASSRDSSYEQYF.

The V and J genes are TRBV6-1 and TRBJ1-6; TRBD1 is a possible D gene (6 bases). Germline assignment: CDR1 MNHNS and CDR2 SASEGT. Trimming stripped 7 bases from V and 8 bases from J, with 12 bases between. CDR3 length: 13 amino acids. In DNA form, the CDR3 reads TGTGCCAGCAACGCAGGGGTTGATTCACCCCTCCACTTT. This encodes CASNAGVDSPLHF.

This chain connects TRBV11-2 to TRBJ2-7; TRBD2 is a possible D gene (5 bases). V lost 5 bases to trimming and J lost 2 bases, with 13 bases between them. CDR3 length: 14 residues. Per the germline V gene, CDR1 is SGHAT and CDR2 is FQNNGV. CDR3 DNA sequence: TGTGCCAGCAGCCTCGGGGTAGTGACCTACGAGCAGTACTTC. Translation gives CASSLGVVTYEQYF.

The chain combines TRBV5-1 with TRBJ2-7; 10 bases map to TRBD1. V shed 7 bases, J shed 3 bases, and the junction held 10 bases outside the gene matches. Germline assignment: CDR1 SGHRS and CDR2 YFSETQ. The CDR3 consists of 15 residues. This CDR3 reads CASALQGQGGYEQYF. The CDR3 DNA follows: TGCGCCAGCGCGCTTCAAGGACAGGGGGGCTACGAGCAGTACTTC.

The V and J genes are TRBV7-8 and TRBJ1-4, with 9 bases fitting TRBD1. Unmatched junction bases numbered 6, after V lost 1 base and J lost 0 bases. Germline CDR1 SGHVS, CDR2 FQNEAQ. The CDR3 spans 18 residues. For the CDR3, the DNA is TGTGCCAGCAGCTTAGAGGCGGGACAGGGAGCAACTAATGAAAAACTGTTTTTT. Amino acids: CASSLEAGQGATNEKLFF.

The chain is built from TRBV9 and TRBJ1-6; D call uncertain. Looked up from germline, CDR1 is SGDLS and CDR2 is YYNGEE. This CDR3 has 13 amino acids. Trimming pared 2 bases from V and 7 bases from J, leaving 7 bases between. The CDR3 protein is CASSVGGNSPLHF. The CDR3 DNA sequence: TGTGCCAGCAGCGTGGGAGGGAATTCACCCCTCCACTTT. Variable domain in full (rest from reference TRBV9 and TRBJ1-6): DSGVTQTPKHLITATGQRVTLRCSPRSGDLSVYWYQQSLDQGLQFLIQYYNGEERAKGNILERFSAQQFPDLHSELNLSSLELGDSALYFCASSVGGNSPLHFGNGTRLTVT.

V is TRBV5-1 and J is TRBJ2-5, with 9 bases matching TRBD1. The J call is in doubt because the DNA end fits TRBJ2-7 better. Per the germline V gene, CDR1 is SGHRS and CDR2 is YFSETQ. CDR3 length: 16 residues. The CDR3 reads CASSQMTGGSSYEQYF. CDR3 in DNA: TGCGCCAGCAGCCAAATGACAGGGGGGAGCTCCTACGAGCAGTACTTC.

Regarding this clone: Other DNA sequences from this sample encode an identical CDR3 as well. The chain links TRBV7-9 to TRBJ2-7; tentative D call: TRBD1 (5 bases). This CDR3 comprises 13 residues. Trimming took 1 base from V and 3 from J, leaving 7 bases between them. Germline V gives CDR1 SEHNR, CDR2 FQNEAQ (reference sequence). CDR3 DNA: TGTGCCAGCAGCTTAGGACAGTACTACGAGCAGTACTTC. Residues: CASSLGQYYEQYF.

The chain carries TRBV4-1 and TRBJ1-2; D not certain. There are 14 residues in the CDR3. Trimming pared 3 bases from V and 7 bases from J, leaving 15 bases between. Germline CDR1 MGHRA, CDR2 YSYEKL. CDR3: CASSQADARGGYTF. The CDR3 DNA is TGCGCCAGCAGCCAGGCGGACGCCCGGGGTGGCTACACCTTC.

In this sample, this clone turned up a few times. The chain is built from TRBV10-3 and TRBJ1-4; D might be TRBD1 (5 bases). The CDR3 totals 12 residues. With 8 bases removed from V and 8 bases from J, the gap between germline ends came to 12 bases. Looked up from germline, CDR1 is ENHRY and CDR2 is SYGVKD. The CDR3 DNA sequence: TGTGCCATCGCGGAGGGGCCCGAAAAACTGTTTTTT. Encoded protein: CAIAEGPEKLFF.

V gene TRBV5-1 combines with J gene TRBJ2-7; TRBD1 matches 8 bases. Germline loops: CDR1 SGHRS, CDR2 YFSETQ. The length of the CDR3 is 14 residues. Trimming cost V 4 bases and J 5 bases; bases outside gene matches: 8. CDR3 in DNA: TGCGCCAGCAGCCAAGGGACAGGTGGGGACGAGCAGTACTTC. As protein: CASSQGTGGDEQYF.

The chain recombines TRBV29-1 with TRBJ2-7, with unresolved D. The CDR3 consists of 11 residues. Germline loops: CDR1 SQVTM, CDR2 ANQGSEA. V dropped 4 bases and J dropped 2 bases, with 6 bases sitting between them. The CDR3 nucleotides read TGCAGCGTTGCAACAGCCTACGAGCAGTACTTC. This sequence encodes CSVATAYEQYF.

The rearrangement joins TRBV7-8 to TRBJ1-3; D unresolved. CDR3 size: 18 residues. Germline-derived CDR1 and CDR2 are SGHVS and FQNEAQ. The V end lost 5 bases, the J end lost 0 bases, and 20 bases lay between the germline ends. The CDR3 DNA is TGTGCCAGCAGCCCCGGGCGGGCAGGAATACGCTCTGGAAACACCATATATTTT. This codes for CASSPGRAGIRSGNTIYF.

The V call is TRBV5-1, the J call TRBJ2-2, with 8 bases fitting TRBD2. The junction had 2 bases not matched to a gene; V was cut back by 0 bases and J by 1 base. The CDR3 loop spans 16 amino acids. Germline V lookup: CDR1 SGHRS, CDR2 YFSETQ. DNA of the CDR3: TGCGCCAGCAGCTTGGCCCTAGCGGGGAACACCGGGGAGCTGTTTTTT. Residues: CASSLALAGNTGELFF.

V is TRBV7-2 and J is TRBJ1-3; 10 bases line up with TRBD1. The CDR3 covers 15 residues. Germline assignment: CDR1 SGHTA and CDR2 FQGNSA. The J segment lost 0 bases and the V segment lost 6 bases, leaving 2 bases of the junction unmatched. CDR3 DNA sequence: TGTGCCAGCAGGAGGGACAGGGGCTCTGGAAACACCATATATTTT. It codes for CASRRDRGSGNTIYF.

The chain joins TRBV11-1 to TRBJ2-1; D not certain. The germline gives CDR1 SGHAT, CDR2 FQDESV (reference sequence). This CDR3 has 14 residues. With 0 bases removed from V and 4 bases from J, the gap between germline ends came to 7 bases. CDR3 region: CASSLAPSYNEQFF. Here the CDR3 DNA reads TGTGCCAGCAGCTTAGCGCCCAGTTACAATGAGCAGTTCTTC.

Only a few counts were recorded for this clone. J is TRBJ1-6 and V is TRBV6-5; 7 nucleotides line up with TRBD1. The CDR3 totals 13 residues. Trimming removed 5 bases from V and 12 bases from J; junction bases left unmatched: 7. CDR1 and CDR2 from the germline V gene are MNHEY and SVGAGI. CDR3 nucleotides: TGTGCCAGCAGTGACCGACAGGGTGGACCCCTCCACTTT. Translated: CASSDRQGGPLHF.

CDR3: CASSLRTGESPLHF. The CDR3 region has the DNA TGTGCCAGCAGCTTAAGGACAGGGGAGTCACCCCTCCACTTT. The chain recombines TRBV11-1 with TRBJ1-6; 9 bases map to TRBD1. This CDR3 contains 14 residues. Germline lookup yields CDR1 SGHAT and CDR2 FQDESV (reference sequence). V lost 2 bases, J lost 10 bases, and 3 bases stayed unmatched.